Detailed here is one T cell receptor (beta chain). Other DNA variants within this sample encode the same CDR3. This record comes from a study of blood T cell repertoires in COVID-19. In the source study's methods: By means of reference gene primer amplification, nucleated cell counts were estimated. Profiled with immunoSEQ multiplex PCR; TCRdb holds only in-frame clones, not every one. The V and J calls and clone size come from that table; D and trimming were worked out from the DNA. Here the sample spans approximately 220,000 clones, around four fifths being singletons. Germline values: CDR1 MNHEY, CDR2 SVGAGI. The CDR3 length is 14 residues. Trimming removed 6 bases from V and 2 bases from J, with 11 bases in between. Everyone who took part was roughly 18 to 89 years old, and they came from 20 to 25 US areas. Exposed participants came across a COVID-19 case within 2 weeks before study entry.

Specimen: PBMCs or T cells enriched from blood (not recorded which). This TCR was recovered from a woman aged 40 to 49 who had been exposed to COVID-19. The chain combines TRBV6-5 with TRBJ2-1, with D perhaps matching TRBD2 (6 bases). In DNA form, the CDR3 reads TGTGCCAGCAGGGGGACTGGAGCCTACAATGAGCAGTTCTTC. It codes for CASRGTGAYNEQFF.